These T cell receptor beta chains were read from a single sample in a study of neurological immune-mediated disorders. One entry per CDR3 protein results from TCRdb running MiXCR on the 5' RACE reads. Of fewer than 40,000 distinct CDR3 sequences listed, under 6% are singletons. Sequencing was done on a sample of CD4+ T cells from blood. Receptors were obtained from a woman aged 45-60 years in good health. The CDR3 runs from the conserved cysteine through the conserved F or W. D genes are given only for firm matches. Expanded clones are given a class, and other clones once, few, many or no size at all.

j_gene,abundance,v_gene,d_gene,CDR3aa,CDR3nt
TRBJ2-3,many,TRBV11-2,.,CASSLLQTADTQYF,TGTGCCAGCAGCTTGCTTCAGACCGCAGATACGCAGTATTTT
TRBJ2-5,many,TRBV5-1,TRBD2,CASGGVETQYF,TGCGCCAGCGGGGGGGTCGAGACCCAGTACTTC
TRBJ2-3,few,TRBV7-2,TRBD2,CASRQDKAGVWSTDTQYF,TGTGCCAGCAGACAGGATAAAGCGGGAGTTTGGAGCACAGATACGCAGTATTTT
TRBJ1-6,many,TRBV5-1,TRBD1,CASSTGQGNSPLHF,TGCGCCAGCAGCACCGGACAGGGGAATTCACCCCTCCACTTT
TRBJ2-3,many,TRBV3-1,TRBD2,CASSQDRTSGGTQYF,TGTGCCAGCAGCCAAGATAGGACTAGCGGCGGTACGCAGTATTTT
TRBJ2-7,many,TRBV29-1,TRBD1,CSVRFTGQGVHEQYF,TGCAGCGTTAGGTTTACCGGACAGGGTGTCCACGAGCAGTACTTC
TRBJ2-1,.,TRBV27,.,CASSLEKEGQGFF,TGTGCCAGCAGTTTGGAAAAAGAGGGGCAGGGGTTCTTC
TRBJ1-5,many,TRBV6-2/TRBV6-3,.,CASSYTGAGVRSNQPQHF,TGTGCCAGCAGCTATACGGGGGCGGGTGTTAGAAGCAATCAGCCCCAGCATTTT
TRBJ2-5,many,TRBV19,.,CASSIGQQETQYF,TGTGCCAGTAGTATCGGCCAGCAAGAGACCCAGTACTTC
TRBJ1-1,many,TRBV5-1,TRBD1,CASSSDRGTEAFF,TGCGCCAGCAGTTCGGACAGGGGAACTGAAGCTTTCTTT
TRBJ2-2,many,TRBV9,.,CASSVAQPAGELFF,TGTGCCAGCAGCGTAGCCCAGCCGGCCGGGGAGCTGTTTTTT
TRBJ2-5,many,TRBV7-8,.,CASSLLDSQGAQYF,TGTGCCAGCAGCTTATTGGACTCCCAAGGAGCCCAGTACTTC
TRBJ2-7,many,TRBV10-2,TRBD1,CASSWDSNSYEQYF,TGCGCCAGCAGTTGGGACAGTAACTCCTACGAGCAGTACTTC
TRBJ2-7,many,TRBV7-8,.,CASSRGNEQYF,TGTGCCAGCAGCCGTGGGAACGAGCAGTACTTC
TRBJ1-1,.,TRBV7-3,.,CASSAQGPDKNTEAFF,TGTGCCAGCAGCGCCCAGGGTCCCGATAAGAACACTGAAGCTTTCTTT
TRBJ2-7,medium-sized,TRBV5-8,.,CASSLAPMGSTYEQYF,TGTGCCAGCAGCTTAGCCCCTATGGGCAGTACCTACGAGCAGTACTTC
TRBJ1-1,many,TRBV7-2,.,CASSLSGPNTEAFF,TGTGCCAGCAGCTTATCAGGGCCTAACACTGAAGCTTTCTTT
TRBJ2-7,medium-sized,TRBV28,.,CASSSSLVSRGTYYEQYF,TGTGCCAGCAGTTCCAGTTTGGTCTCGAGAGGGACATACTACGAGCAGTACTTC
TRBJ2-5,many,TRBV3-1,.,CASSQNAPGTKRETQYF,TGTGCCAGCAGCCAGAACGCCCCGGGAACCAAGCGGGAGACCCAGTACTTC
TRBJ1-2,few,TRBV30,.,CAALPGTRNGYTF,TGTGCCGCCCTCCCCGGGACACGGAATGGCTACACCTTC
TRBJ2-2,many,TRBV9,.,CASSSRDFLNTGELFF,TGTGCCAGCAGCTCCCGGGACTTTCTGAACACCGGGGAGCTGTTTTTT
TRBJ2-5,.,TRBV27,.,CASSPNTFSNRALGETQYF,TGTGCCAGCAGCCCGAACACGTTTTCTAACAGGGCCCTGGGAGAGACCCAGTACTTC
TRBJ1-1,few,TRBV6-1,.,CASSAILGNTEAFF,TGTGCCAGCAGTGCGATTCTGGGGAACACTGAAGCTTTCTTT
TRBJ2-5,many,TRBV5-6,.,CASSWDVKGTQYF,TGTGCCAGCAGCTGGGACGTAAAGGGGACCCAGTACTTC
TRBJ2-3,many,TRBV5-6,.,CASSAPGQGVADTQYF,TGTGCCAGCAGCGCCCCGGGTCAGGGAGTCGCAGATACGCAGTATTTT
TRBJ2-6,many,TRBV5-5,.,CASSSEVVGSGANVLTF,TGTGCCAGCAGTTCCGAGGTCGTGGGTTCTGGGGCCAACGTCCTGACTTTC
TRBJ2-2,many,TRBV11-2,TRBD2,CASSLVGTSVAGELFF,TGTGCCAGCAGCTTAGTTGGGACTAGCGTGGCCGGGGAGCTGTTTTTT
TRBJ1-1,many,TRBV5-1,.,CASSMTRGNTEAFF,TGCGCCAGCAGCATGACACGCGGCAACACTGAAGCTTTCTTT
TRBJ2-3,few,TRBV7-2,.,CASSLTGPDTQYF,TGTGCCAGCAGCTTAACAGGGCCAGATACGCAGTATTTT
TRBJ2-7,many,TRBV12-3/TRBV12-4,TRBD2,CASSFSSGGASSYEQYF,TGTGCCAGCAGTTTTTCTAGCGGGGGGGCGAGCTCCTACGAGCAGTACTTC
TRBJ2-6,many,TRBV7-2,.,CASSRDGSGANVLTF,TGTGCCAGCAGCAGGGACGGGTCTGGGGCCAACGTCCTGACTTTC
TRBJ2-7,many,TRBV7-2,.,CASSLGGGDEQYF,TGTGCCAGCAGCTTAGGGGGGGGCGACGAGCAGTACTTC
TRBJ1-4,many,TRBV10-2,.,CASSQGAVEKLFF,TGCGCCAGCAGTCAAGGGGCAGTTGAAAAACTGTTTTTT
TRBJ2-7,many,TRBV11-1,.,CASSRSSEQYF,TGTGCCAGCAGCCGCAGCAGTGAGCAGTACTTC
TRBJ1-4,many,TRBV7-9,TRBD1,CASSLGQGAANEKLFF,TGTGCCAGCAGCTTAGGACAGGGGGCGGCTAATGAAAAACTGTTTTTT
TRBJ2-3,many,TRBV15,.,CATSLHPPDTQYF,TGTGCCACCAGCCTTCATCCGCCAGATACGCAGTATTTT
TRBJ2-4,many,TRBV29-1,TRBD2,CSVELGGRRNIQYF,TGCAGCGTTGAACTGGGCGGGAGGAGAAACATTCAGTACTTC
TRBJ2-7,many,TRBV7-2,TRBD1,CASSPGGSEYEQYF,TGTGCCAGCAGTCCAGGGGGCAGCGAGTACGAGCAGTACTTC
TRBJ1-1,many,TRBV20-1,TRBD1,CSARETGVAAFF,TGCAGTGCTAGAGAAACAGGGGTCGCGGCTTTCTTT
TRBJ2-5,many,TRBV9,TRBD2,CASSVAGLAGVETQYF,TGTGCCAGCAGCGTAGCAGGACTAGCGGGAGTAGAGACCCAGTACTTC
TRBJ1-5,many,TRBV7-8,.,CASSLVRGGGQPQHF,TGTGCCAGCAGCTTAGTACGGGGTGGTGGCCAGCCCCAGCATTTT
TRBJ1-1,many,TRBV7-6,.,CASSLASRRDPLFF,TGTGCCAGCAGCTTAGCTTCGAGGAGAGACCCCCTGTTCTTT
TRBJ1-3,many,TRBV4-1,TRBD1,CASSRLGDRAGNTIYF,TGCGCCAGCAGCCGACTGGGAGACAGGGCTGGAAACACCATATATTTT
TRBJ2-7,many,TRBV5-1,.,CASSRDPSSYEQYF,TGCGCCAGCAGCAGGGACCCCAGCTCCTACGAGCAGTACTTC
TRBJ1-2,many,TRBV15,.,CATSRDRGRGYGYTF,TGTGCCACCAGCAGAGATCGGGGAAGAGGGTATGGCTACACCTTC
TRBJ2-1,medium-sized,TRBV7-3,TRBD1,CASSPVQGALKNEQFF,TGTGCCAGCAGCCCCGTACAGGGGGCGCTTAAGAATGAGCAGTTCTTC
TRBJ1-1,many,TRBV10-3,TRBD1,CAISESNRGIGKAFF,TGTGCCATCAGTGAGTCGAACAGGGGGATCGGTAAAGCTTTCTTT
TRBJ2-3,many,TRBV29-1,TRBD2,CSVGRTSGGASTDTQYF,TGCAGCGTTGGACGGACTAGCGGGGGGGCTAGCACAGATACGCAGTATTTT
TRBJ2-5,.,TRBV5-4,.,CASSLARAETQYF,TGTGCCAGCAGCTTGGCCAGGGCAGAGACCCAGTACTTC
TRBJ2-2,few,TRBV5-8,.,CASRPPRGKGNTGELFF,TGTGCCAGCAGACCCCCTCGGGGGAAGGGGAACACCGGGGAGCTGTTTTTT
TRBJ2-1,many,TRBV10-3,TRBD1,CAISEYRTGTAYNEQFF,TGTGCCATCAGTGAGTATCGAACCGGGACAGCCTACAATGAGCAGTTCTTC
TRBJ1-3,.,TRBV20-1,.,CSARDSVFMARGGNTIYF,TGCAGTGCTAGAGATTCAGTGTTCATGGCCAGGGGTGGGAACACCATATATTTT
TRBJ1-2,many,TRBV20-1,TRBD1,CSAGGTAAFGYTF,TGCAGTGCCGGCGGGACAGCAGCATTTGGCTACACCTTC